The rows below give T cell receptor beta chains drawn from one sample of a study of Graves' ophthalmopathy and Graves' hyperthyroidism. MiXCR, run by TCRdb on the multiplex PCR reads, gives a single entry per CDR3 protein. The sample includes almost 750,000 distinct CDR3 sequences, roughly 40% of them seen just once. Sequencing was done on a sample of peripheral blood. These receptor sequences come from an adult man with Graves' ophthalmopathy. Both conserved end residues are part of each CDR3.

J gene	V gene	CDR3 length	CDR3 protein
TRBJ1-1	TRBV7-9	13	CAWSATPNTEAFF
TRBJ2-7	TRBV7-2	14	CASSPPWASYEQYF
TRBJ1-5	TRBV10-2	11	CASVGGPIQHF
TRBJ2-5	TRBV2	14	CASSEDRGWETQYF
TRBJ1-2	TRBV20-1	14	CSARDPRTAGVYTF
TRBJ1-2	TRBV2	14	CASSLGNRRRGYTF
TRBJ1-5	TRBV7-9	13	CASSQGGFQPQHF
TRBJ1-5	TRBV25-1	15	CASSESHSLGEPQHF
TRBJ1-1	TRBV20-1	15	CSARSLDGGVTEAFF
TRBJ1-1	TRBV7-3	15	CASSLMTGGNTEAFF
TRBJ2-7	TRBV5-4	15	CASSLAGLPSYEQYF
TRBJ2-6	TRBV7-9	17	CASSPSFRVSGANVLTF
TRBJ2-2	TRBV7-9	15	CAIRRGDVNTGELFF
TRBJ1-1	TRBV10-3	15	CASSLGEGSYTEAFF
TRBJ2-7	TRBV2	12	CATRGRPYEQYF
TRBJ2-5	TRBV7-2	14	CASSLLAHGETQYF
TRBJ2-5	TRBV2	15	CASSPIAAAQETQYF
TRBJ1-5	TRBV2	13	CAGGTGRNQPQHF
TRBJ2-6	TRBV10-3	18	CAIRTGQGFPTGANVLTF
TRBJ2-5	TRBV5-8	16	CASSETGRVKEETQYF
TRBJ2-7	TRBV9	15	CASSVGGSLGGEQYF
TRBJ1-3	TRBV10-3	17	CAIKFSGQGATGYTIYF
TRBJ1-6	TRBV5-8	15	CASSPGQVDNSPLHF
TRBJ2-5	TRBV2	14	CASSVTGGGQPQYF
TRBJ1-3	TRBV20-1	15	CSADSSGRMGNTIYF